These 32 T cell receptor beta chains came from one sample sequenced in a study of T cell responses to AZD1222 COVID-19 vaccine. Clones were read by immunoSEQ multiplex PCR, and TCRdb kept only the in-frame ones, dropping some. The sample has roughly 99,000 clones; 91% are singletons. The sequencing here drew on peripheral blood, taken on day 0 of AZD1222 vaccination. These TCRs come from an adult in good health.

The gene calls are TRBV9 and TRBJ1-5, with D possibly TRBD1 on 5 matching bases. Germline CDR1 SGDLS, CDR2 YYNGEE. CDR3 length: 15 amino acids. Trimming removed 0 bases from V and 7 bases from J, with 14 bases in between. The CDR3 region has the DNA TGTGCCAGCAGCGTAGGGGGGTCAAGTGGCCAGCCCCAGCATTTT. Translated, it gives CASSVGGSSGQPQHF.

This clone appeared once. A junction end diverges from the germline sequence, so it may reflect a read error. The rearrangement links TRBV24-1 to TRBJ2-1; D possibly uses TRBD1 or TRBD2 (6 bases each). The CDR3 has 14 amino acids. CDR1 and CDR2 from the germline V gene are KGHDR and SFDVKD. The CDR3 region has the DNA TGTGCCACCAGTGCCGGGGGCTCCTATAATGAGCAGTTCTTC. It codes for CATSAGGSYNEQFF.

J is TRBJ2-1 and V is TRBV6-5; TRBD2 aligns across 8 bases. CDR3 length: 16 residues. In germline, CDR1 is MNHEY, CDR2 SVGAGI. V gave up 1 base and J gave up 7 bases; unmatched junction bases: 9. This CDR3 reads CASSYFRGASGNEQFF. The CDR3 DNA reads as TGTGCCAGCAGTTACTTTCGAGGGGCTAGCGGGAATGAGCAGTTCTTC.

J is TRBJ2-7 and V is TRBV5-4; D not certain. This CDR3 spans 13 amino acids. Germline CDR1 and CDR2: SGHNT and YYREEE (reference sequence). V shed 0 bases and J shed 4 bases, with 8 bases lying between them. The CDR3 loop is CASSLAGSYEQYF. The DNA for the CDR3 is TGTGCCAGCAGCTTGGCGGGTTCATACGAGCAGTACTTC.

The chain employs TRBV4-1 and TRBJ2-7, with 10 bases that match TRBD1. The germline CDR1 and CDR2 sequences are MGHRA and YSYEKL. V lost 1 base, J lost 5 bases, and 8 bases stayed unmatched. This CDR3 comprises 16 residues. This CDR3 reads CASSQGRQGARHEQYF. The CDR3 coding sequence is TGCGCCAGCAGCCAAGGAAGACAGGGGGCGAGGCACGAGCAGTACTTC.

The CDR3: CASSLAGQSNSPLHF. The CDR3 region has the DNA TGTGCCAGCAGCTTAGCGGGACAGTCAAATTCACCCCTCCACTTT. The chain carries TRBV7-2 and TRBJ1-6; 7 bases fit TRBD1. V shed 0 bases, J shed 7 bases, and the junction held 3 bases outside the gene matches. CDR3 length equals 15 residues. Germline assignment: CDR1 SGHTA and CDR2 FQGNSA.

The chain employs TRBV11-2 and TRBJ2-7; a weak D match, TRBD2 (6 bases). This CDR3 comprises 16 residues. V gave up 0 bases and J gave up 3 bases, with 15 bases separating them. Germline lookup yields CDR1 SGHAT and CDR2 FQNNGV. CDR3 sequence (DNA): TGTGCCAGCAGCTTAGATCCGGAGGGCGCGGTCTACGAGCAGTACTTC. Translating it yields CASSLDPEGAVYEQYF.

The chain employs TRBV10-2 and TRBJ2-7; perhaps TRBD1 as D (6 bases). CDR1 WSHSY and CDR2 SAAADI come from the germline V gene. The CDR3 is 14 amino acids. Trimming left V 3 bases short and J 7 bases short, with 16 bases between. DNA of the CDR3: TGCGCCAGCAGTGACGCCTCAGGGGTCGGGGAGCAGTACTTC. Translated: CASSDASGVGEQYF.

This clone has only a few counts. The chain links TRBV6-2 or TRBV6-3 to TRBJ2-2, with 7 bases aligning to TRBD1. Germline V gene data show CDR1 as MNHEY and CDR2 as SVGEGT. Trimming removed 6 bases from V and 6 bases from J; junction bases left unmatched: 1. The CDR3 contains 12 residues. This CDR3 is CASSQGAGELFF. The DNA of the CDR3 is TGTGCCAGCAGCCAGGGGGCCGGGGAGCTGTTTTTT.

The chain recombines TRBV5-1 with TRBJ1-3; D ambiguous. Trimming took 4 bases from V and 1 from J, leaving 9 bases between them. The CDR3 totals 14 residues. CDR1 and CDR2 from the germline V gene are SGHRS and YFSETQ. This CDR3 is CASSLAGSGNTIYF. The CDR3 region has the DNA TGCGCCAGCAGCCTGGCGGGGTCTGGAAACACCATATATTTT.

V gene TRBV10-3 combines with J gene TRBJ2-2, with D possibly matching TRBD1 (5 bases). Germline V gene lookup returns CDR1 ENHRY and CDR2 SYGVKD. Trimming removed 4 bases at V and 6 bases at J, with 9 bases between. There are 13 residues in the CDR3. DNA for the CDR3: TGTGCCATCAGTGCAGGACACCCCGGGGAGCTGTTTTTT. As protein: CAISAGHPGELFF.

CDR3 sequence: CASSQPQINYGYTF. As DNA, the CDR3 is TGCGCCAGCAGCCAACCCCAAATTAACTATGGCTACACCTTC. The J gene is TRBJ1-2, the V gene TRBV4-1; D unresolved. The CDR3 extends over 14 amino acids. Germline V gene data show CDR1 as MGHRA and CDR2 as YSYEKL. The V end lost 2 bases, the J end lost 1 base, and 8 bases lay between the germline ends.

The chain links TRBV18 to TRBJ1-2, with D possibly matching TRBD1 (6 bases). The CDR3 length is 15 residues. Germline V CDR1 and CDR2: KGHSH, LQKENI. V shed 2 bases and J shed 0 bases, with 10 bases lying between them. CDR3: CASSPGTSSNYGYTF. The CDR3 nucleotides read TGTGCCAGCTCACCAGGGACAAGCTCTAACTATGGCTACACCTTC.

The CDR3 DNA reads TGTGCCAGCAGCCCTGTGGGGCAGGGGGGTGCGGAGACCCAGTACTTC. This translates into CASSPVGQGGAETQYF. The chain employs TRBV11-2 and TRBJ2-5; possible D gene TRBD1, 7 bases. CDR3 size: 16 residues. V dropped 5 bases and J dropped 5 bases, with 21 bases sitting between them. The germline V gene encodes CDR1 SGHAT and CDR2 FQNNGV.

This clone has only one observation. The J gene is TRBJ1-2, the V gene TRBV7-2; possible D gene TRBD1, 6 bases. The CDR3 has 15 amino acids. Trimming removed 5 bases at V and 4 bases at J, with 17 bases between. The V gene's germline CDR1 is SGHTA and CDR2 FQGNSA. The CDR3 DNA follows: TGTGCCAGCAGCACGACAGGAGGGGTCCCCTATGGCTACACCTTC. Residues: CASSTTGGVPYGYTF.

This chain uses TRBV4-1 with TRBJ1-2; 7 bases fit TRBD1. J lost 2 bases, V lost 2 bases, and 8 bases had no gene match. The CDR3 has 16 residues. Germline lookup yields CDR1 MGHRA and CDR2 YSYEKL. CDR3: CASSQPPQGVNYGYTF. Written as DNA, the CDR3 is TGCGCCAGCAGCCAACCCCCGCAGGGGGTCAACTATGGCTACACCTTC.

J is TRBJ1-3 and V is TRBV6-5; the D is unclear. Germline assignment: CDR1 MNHEY and CDR2 SVGAGI. This CDR3 is built from 15 residues. V was cut by 6 bases and J by 0 bases, with 12 bases left in between. The CDR3 reads CASRRVAFSGNTIYF. The CDR3 bases are TGTGCCAGCAGGAGAGTTGCCTTCTCTGGAAACACCATATATTTT.

The rearrangement uses TRBV5-8 and TRBJ1-5, with D tentatively TRBD1 (6 bases). Germline CDR1 and CDR2: SGHTS and YDEGEE. The V end was cut by 5 bases, the J end by 6 bases, with 15 bases between. The CDR3 spans 14 residues. The CDR3 loop reads CASRLPGQLQPQHF. In nucleotides, the CDR3 is TGTGCCAGCAGGCTTCCAGGACAGCTTCAGCCCCAGCATTTT.

J is TRBJ1-2 and V is TRBV7-2; no clear D gene. The CDR3 loop spans 17 amino acids. V gave up 5 bases and J gave up 4 bases, with 23 bases separating them. Germline loops: CDR1 SGHTA, CDR2 FQGNSA. CDR3: CASSPDRGFLSSYGYTF. The CDR3 DNA reads as TGTGCCAGCAGCCCTGATCGGGGTTTCCTCAGTAGCTATGGCTACACCTTC.

V gene TRBV9 combines with J gene TRBJ2-3, with D hard to call. In germline, CDR1 is SGDLS, CDR2 YYNGEE. The V end lost 0 bases, the J end lost 5 bases, and 13 bases lay between the germline ends. This CDR3 is 15 amino acids long. The CDR3, as DNA: TGTGCCAGCAGCGTAGCTACGCAGATCATAGATACGCAGTATTTT. Protein product: CASSVATQIIDTQYF.

The chain is built from TRBV5-6 and TRBJ2-5, with TRBD2 identical over 8 bases. Per the germline V gene, CDR1 is SGHDT and CDR2 is YYEEEE. After removal of 0 bases from V and 5 bases from J, the junction contained 9 bases not matched to a gene. There are 16 residues in the CDR3. The CDR3 DNA is TGTGCCAGCAGCTTGGCAGTCGGGGGGGGCCCGGAGACCCAGTACTTC. Translation: CASSLAVGGGPETQYF. Full variable domain (outside the CDR3, taken from reference TRBV5-6 and TRBJ2-5): DAGVTQSPTHLIKTRGQQVTLRCSPKSGHDTVSWYQQALGQGPQFIFQYYEEEERQRGNFPDRFSGHQFPNYSSELNVNALLLGDSALYLCASSLAVGGGPETQYFGPGTRLLVL.

This chain links TRBV19 with TRBJ1-5, with D possibly being TRBD1 (5 bases). Trimming pared 10 bases from V and 0 bases from J, leaving 16 bases between. The CDR3 spans 15 residues. Germline CDR1 LNHDA, CDR2 SQIVND (reference sequence). The CDR3 is CAISRGGGSNQPQHF. The DNA for the CDR3 is TGTGCCATTTCCCGGGGGGGAGGTAGCAATCAGCCCCAGCATTTT.

A single count supports this clone. The gene calls are TRBV4-2 and TRBJ1-1; possibly TRBD1 for D (6 bases). Germline CDR1 reads LGHNA; CDR2 reads YNFKEQ. CDR3 length: 17 amino acids. Deletions cut 3 bases from V and 4 bases from J, with 21 bases between. Here the CDR3 reads CASSHSRSQGTGTEAFF. DNA of the CDR3: TGTGCCAGCAGCCATAGTCGATCCCAGGGGACGGGCACTGAAGCTTTCTTT.

V gene TRBV11-3 combines with J gene TRBJ2-5; 7 bases map to TRBD2. This CDR3 spans 14 amino acids. Germline loops: CDR1 SGHNT, CDR2 YENEEA. V shed 3 bases and J 1 base; nucleotides not matched to a gene: 2. The CDR3 loop is CASSLGGGQETQYF. The CDR3 DNA is TGTGCCAGCAGCTTGGGGGGGGGCCAAGAGACCCAGTACTTC.

The chain links TRBV9 to TRBJ2-2; a possible D gene is TRBD1 (6 bases). Germline loops: CDR1 SGDLS, CDR2 YYNGEE. V lost 6 bases and J lost 0, with 15 bases in between. This CDR3 is built from 16 residues. The CDR3 loop is CASKRERTANTGELFF. The DNA for the CDR3 is TGTGCCAGCAAGAGAGAGCGGACAGCGAACACCGGGGAGCTGTTTTTT.

For the CDR3, the DNA is TGTGCCATCAGTGAGAGGGGGTTGGAGGAGCAGTTCTTC. Its translation is CAISERGLEEQFF. This sequence joins TRBV10-3 and TRBJ2-1, with D maybe TRBD1 (6 bases). In germline, CDR1 is ENHRY, CDR2 SYGVKD. The V and J ends lost 2 bases and 10 bases respectively, with 12 bases between them. The CDR3 spans 13 residues.

Here the CDR3 reads CASSQGKIPASQYF. The DNA of the CDR3 is TGTGCCAGCAGCCAAGGGAAGATCCCGGCCTCGCAGTACTTC. The rearrangement links TRBV3-1 (or the pseudogene TRBV3-2) to TRBJ2-7; D uncertain. The germline V gene has CDR1 LGHDT and CDR2 YNNKEL (reference sequence). The ends were cut back, 1 base at V and 9 bases at J, with 16 bases in the middle. There are 14 residues in the CDR3.

The chain uses TRBV5-1 and TRBJ1-6; perhaps TRBD1 as D (5 bases). The germline gives CDR1 SGHRS, CDR2 YFSETQ. The CDR3 is made up of 15 amino acids. V was pared by 4 bases and J by 6 bases, with 14 bases between. CDR3 nucleotide sequence: TGCGCCAGCAGCGGCCTCCGGGGCCCTAATTCACCCCTCCACTTT. Its translation is CASSGLRGPNSPLHF. Full variable domain (remainder filled in from reference TRBV5-1 and TRBJ1-6): KAGVTQTPRYLIKTRGQQVTLSCSPISGHRSVSWYQQTPGQGLQFLFEYFSETQRNKGNFPGRFSGRQFSNSRSEMNVSTLELGDSALYLCASSGLRGPNSPLHFGNGTRLTVT.

The rearrangement joins TRBV7-2 to TRBJ1-3; D not certain. The germline V gene has CDR1 SGHTA and CDR2 FQGNSA. V lost 1 base to trimming and J lost 0 bases, with 7 bases between them. The CDR3 is made up of 15 amino acids. CDR3 in DNA: TGTGCCAGCAGCTTAGTAGGTACCTCTGGAAACACCATATATTTT. Translated: CASSLVGTSGNTIYF. The complete variable domain, with remaining parts taken from reference TRBV7-2 and TRBJ1-3, reads GAGVSQSPSNKVTEKGKDVELRCDPISGHTALYWYRQSLGQGLEFLIYFQGNSAPDKSGLPSDRFSAERTGGSVSTLTIQRTQQEDSAVYLCASSLVGTSGNTIYFGEGSWLTVV.

The chain has TRBV5-1 and TRBJ1-2, with a possible D match to TRBD1 (6 bases). V lost 0 bases and J lost 3, with 15 bases in between. CDR3 length: 16 residues. CDR1 is SGHRS, CDR2 YFSETQ, per germline. The CDR3, as DNA: TGCGCCAGCAGCTTGGGATCAGGGGAAGGCTACTATGGCTACACCTTC. Protein sequence: CASSLGSGEGYYGYTF.

This clone appeared a few times. The J gene is TRBJ1-1, the V gene TRBV20-1; the match to TRBD1 covers 7 bases. The CDR3 is made up of 12 amino acids. Germline CDR1 DFQATT, CDR2 SNEGSKA (reference sequence). With V trimmed by 5 bases and J by 11 bases, 11 bases remained unmatched. This chain's CDR3 is CSACGTARPAFF. CDR3 sequence (DNA): TGCAGTGCTTGTGGGACAGCTAGACCGGCTTTCTTT.

The gene calls are TRBV19 and TRBJ1-4; 9 nucleotides match TRBD1. CDR3 length: 17 residues. The V gene's germline CDR1 is LNHDA and CDR2 SQIVND (reference sequence). V shed 7 bases, J shed 0 bases, and the junction held 9 bases outside the gene matches. CDR3 residues: CASNRGQRGATNEKLFF. The CDR3 DNA sequence: TGTGCCAGTAACAGGGGGCAAAGGGGTGCAACTAATGAAAAACTGTTTTTT.